The source of this TCR beta chain is a study of OX40 agonist ivuxolimab in advanced cancers. TCRdb keeps only in-frame clones here, not all; method: immunoSEQ multiplex PCR. The sample holds roughly 63,000 clones; approximately 92% are singletons and the top ten take roughly 10%. This CDR3 is built from 13 residues. Germline CDR1 is SEHNR and CDR2 is FQNEAQ (reference sequence). Trimming removed 6 bases from V and 4 bases from J, with 12 bases in between. The sequence was collected from an adult with an advanced solid tumor such as melanoma, head and neck, liver or kidney cancer. V is TRBV7-9 and J is TRBJ1-1; D remains unclear. The source material was CD4+ or CD8+ T cells sorted from blood, sampled in a trial of the OX40 agonist ivuxolimab. The chain's CDR3 is CASSSWPGTEAFF. CDR3 nucleotides: TGTGCCAGCAGTAGTTGGCCGGGCACTGAAGCTTTCTTT. Full variable domain (rest looked up from reference TRBV7-9 and TRBJ1-1): DTGVSQNPRHKITKRGQNVTFRCDPISEHNRLYWYRQTLGQGPEFLTYFQNEAQLEKSRLLSDRFSAERPKGSFSTLEIQRTEQGDSAMYLCASSSWPGTEAFFGQGTRLTVV.